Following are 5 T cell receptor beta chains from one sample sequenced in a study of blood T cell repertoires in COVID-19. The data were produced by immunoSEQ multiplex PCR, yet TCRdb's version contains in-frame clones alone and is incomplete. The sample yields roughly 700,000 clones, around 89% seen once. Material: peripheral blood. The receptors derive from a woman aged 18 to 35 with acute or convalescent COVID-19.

The CDR3 loop reads CASIAGGVGTQYF. In DNA form, the CDR3 reads TGTGCCAGCATCGCGGGGGGCGTTGGAACCCAGTACTTC. The chain joins TRBV3-1 (or the pseudogene TRBV3-2) to TRBJ2-5, with 8 nucleotides matching TRBD2. This CDR3 region has 13 residues. J lost 8 bases, V lost 7 bases, and 9 bases had no gene match. Germline V gene sequence: CDR1 LGHDT, CDR2 YNNKEL (reference sequence).

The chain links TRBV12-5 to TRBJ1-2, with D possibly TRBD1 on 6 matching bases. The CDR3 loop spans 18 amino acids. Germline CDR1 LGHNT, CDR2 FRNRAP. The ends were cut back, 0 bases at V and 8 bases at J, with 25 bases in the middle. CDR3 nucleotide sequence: TGTGCTAGTGGTTTGGTCCCCATCCTGGGCAGGGGAGAAGGAGGCTACACCTTC. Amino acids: CASGLVPILGRGEGGYTF. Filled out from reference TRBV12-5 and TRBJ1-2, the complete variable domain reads DARVTQTPRHKVTEMGQEVTMRCQPILGHNTVFWYRQTMMQGLELLAYFRNRAPLDDSGMPKDRFSAEMPDATLATLKIQPSEPRDSAVYFCASGLVPILGRGEGGYTFGSGTRLTVV.

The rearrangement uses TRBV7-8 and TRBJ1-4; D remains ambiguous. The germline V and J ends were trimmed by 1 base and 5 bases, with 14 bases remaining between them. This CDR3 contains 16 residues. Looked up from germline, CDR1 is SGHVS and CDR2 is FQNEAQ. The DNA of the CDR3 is TGTGCCAGCAGCTTAGATTTCTCAAGCACCAATGAAAAACTGTTTTTT. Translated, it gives CASSLDFSSTNEKLFF.

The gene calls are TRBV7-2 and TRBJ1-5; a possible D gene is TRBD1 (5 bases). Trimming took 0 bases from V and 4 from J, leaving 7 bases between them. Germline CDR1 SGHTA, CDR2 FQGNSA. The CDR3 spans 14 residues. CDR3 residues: CASSLARANQPQHF. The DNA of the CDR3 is TGTGCCAGCAGCTTAGCCAGGGCAAATCAGCCCCAGCATTTT. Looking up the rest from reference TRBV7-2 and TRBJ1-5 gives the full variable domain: GAGVSQSPSNKVTEKGKDVELRCDPISGHTALYWYRQSLGQGLEFLIYFQGNSAPDKSGLPSDRFSAERTGGSVSTLTIQRTQQEDSAVYLCASSLARANQPQHFGDGTRLSIL.

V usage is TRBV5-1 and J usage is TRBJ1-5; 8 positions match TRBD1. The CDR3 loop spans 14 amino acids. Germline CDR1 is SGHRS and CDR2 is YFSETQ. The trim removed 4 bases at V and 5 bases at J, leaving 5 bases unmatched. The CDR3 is CASSPQGADQPQHF. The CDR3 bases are TGCGCCAGCAGCCCTCAGGGGGCGGATCAGCCCCAGCATTTT.